This TCR beta chain was recovered during a study of cytomegalovirus exposure and HLA in healthy donors. The CDR3 sequence is 18 residues long. V shed 1 base and J shed 1 base, with 19 bases lying between them. Germline V gives CDR1 SGHAT, CDR2 FQNNGV. The PCR ran on 60 Vbeta and 13 Jbeta primers. The repertoire was sequenced with immunoSEQ multiplex PCR; TCRdb's copy has only in-frame clones and lacks some. This sample contains some 150,000 clones. Sequencing was performed on PBMCs. The V call is TRBV11-2, the J call TRBJ1-1, with a possible D match to TRBD1 (5 bases). The TCR was taken from a woman aged 18-29 years in good health and CMV-seronegative. The CDR3 sequence: CASSLGHDSVVSNTEAFF. CDR3 nucleotide sequence: TGTGCCAGCAGCTTAGGCCATGACAGCGTAGTATCGAACACTGAAGCTTTCTTT. Based on the CDR3 plus reference TRBV11-2 and TRBJ1-1, the full variable domain is EAGVAQSPRYKIIEKRQSVAFWCNPISGHATLYWYQQILGQGPKLLIQFQNNGVVDDSQLPKDRFSAERLKGVDSTLKIQPAKLEDSAVYLCASSLGHDSVVSNTEAFFGQGTRLTVV.